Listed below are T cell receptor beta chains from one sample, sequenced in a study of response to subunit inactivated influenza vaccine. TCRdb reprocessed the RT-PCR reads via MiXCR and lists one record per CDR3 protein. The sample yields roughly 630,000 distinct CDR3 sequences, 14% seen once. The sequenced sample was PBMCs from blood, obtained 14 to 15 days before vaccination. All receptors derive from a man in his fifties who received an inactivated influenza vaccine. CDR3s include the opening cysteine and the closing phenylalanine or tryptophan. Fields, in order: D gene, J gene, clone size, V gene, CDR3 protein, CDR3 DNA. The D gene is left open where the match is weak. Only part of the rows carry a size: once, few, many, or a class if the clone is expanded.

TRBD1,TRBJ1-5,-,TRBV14,CASSQADRVIPRGQHF,TGTGCCAGCAGCCAAGCTGACAGGGTGATACCCAGGGGCCAGCATTTT
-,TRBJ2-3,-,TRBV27,CASSLYRGSGTDTQYF,TGTGCCAGCAGTTTATACCGGGGTAGCGGCACAGATACGCAGTATTTT
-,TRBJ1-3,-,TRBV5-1,CASSATGYGNTIYF,TGCGCCAGCAGCGCGACAGGATATGGAAACACCATATATTTT
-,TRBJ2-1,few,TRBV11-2,CASSPPGHPYNEQFF,TGTGCCAGCAGCCCCCCGGGACACCCCTACAATGAGCAGTTCTTC
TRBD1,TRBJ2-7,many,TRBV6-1,CASSPGQGFTYEQYF,TGTGCCAGCAGCCCGGGACAGGGCTTTACCTACGAGCAGTACTTC
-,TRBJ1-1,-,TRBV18,CASSQNRDVVTEAFF,TGTGCCAGCTCACAGAACAGGGACGTGGTTACTGAAGCTTTCTTT
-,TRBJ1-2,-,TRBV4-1,CASSQVPGYGYTF,TGCGCCAGCAGCCAAGTCCCTGGGTATGGCTACACCTTC
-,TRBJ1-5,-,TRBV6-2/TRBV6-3,CASSYDRDSNQPQHF,TGTGCCAGCAGTTACGACCGGGACAGCAATCAGCCCCAGCATTTT
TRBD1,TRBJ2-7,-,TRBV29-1,CSASGTGTTYEQYF,TGCAGCGCCTCTGGGACAGGGACTACCTACGAGCAGTACTTC
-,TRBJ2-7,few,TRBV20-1,CSARDGGSYEQYF,TGCAGTGCTAGAGATGGGGGCTCCTACGAGCAGTACTTC
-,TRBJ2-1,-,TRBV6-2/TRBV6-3,CASSYTLHWGTDNEPFF,TGTGCCAGCAGTTACACCCTACATTGGGGGACTGACAATGAGCCGTTCTTC
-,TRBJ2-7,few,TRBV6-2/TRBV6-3,CASSFRVGLDEQYF,TGTGCCAGCAGTTTCCGGGTCGGTTTGGACGAGCAGTACTTC
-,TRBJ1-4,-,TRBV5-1,CASSLIAATNEKLFF,TGCGCCAGCAGCCTAATAGCAGCAACTAATGAAAAACTGTTTTTT
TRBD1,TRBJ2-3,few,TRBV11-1,CASSLPRTGQIYYTDTQYF,TGTGCCAGCAGCTTGCCGAGGACAGGGCAAATCTATTACACAGATACGCAGTATTTT
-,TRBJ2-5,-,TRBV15,CATSRDLAGETQYF,TGTGCCACCAGCAGAGATCTGGCGGGAGAGACCCAGTACTTC
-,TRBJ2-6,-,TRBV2,CATQVPSGASVLTF,TGTGCCACCCAGGTCCCCTCTGGGGCCAGCGTCCTGACTTTC
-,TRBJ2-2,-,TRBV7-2,CASSFPPGGITGELFF,TGTGCCAGCAGCTTTCCGCCGGGGGGCATCACCGGGGAGCTGTTTTTT
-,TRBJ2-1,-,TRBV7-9,CASSELGGEQFF,TGTGCCAGCAGCGAACTAGGAGGTGAGCAGTTCTTC
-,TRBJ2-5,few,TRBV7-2,CASSLVGGVYQETQYF,TGTGCCAGCAGCTTAGTTGGTGGGGTGTACCAAGAGACCCAGTACTTC
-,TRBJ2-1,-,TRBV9,CASSSLRGLYNEQFF,TGTGCCAGCAGCTCACTCAGGGGCCTTTACAATGAGCAGTTCTTC
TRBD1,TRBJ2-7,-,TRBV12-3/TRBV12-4,CASSRDRGEVYEQYF,TGTGCCAGCAGTCGTGACAGGGGCGAAGTCTACGAGCAGTACTTC
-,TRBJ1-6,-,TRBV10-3,CAIRPRVENSPLHF,TGTGCCATCAGACCCAGGGTAGAAAATTCACCCCTCCACTTT
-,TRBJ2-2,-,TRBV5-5,CASSRGQGPANTGELFF,TGTGCCAGCAGCAGGGGCCAGGGGCCAGCGAACACCGGGGAGCTGTTTTTT
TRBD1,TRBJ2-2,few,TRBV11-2,CASSLKTGGELFF,TGTGCCAGCAGCCTGAAGACAGGGGGGGAGCTGTTTTTT
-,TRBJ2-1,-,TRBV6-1,CASSDQGLAVPYNEQFF,TGTGCCAGCAGCGACCAGGGGCTAGCGGTTCCCTACAATGAGCAGTTCTTC
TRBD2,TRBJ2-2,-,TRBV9,CASSAGLAGGRGTGELFF,TGTGCCAGCAGCGCGGGACTAGCGGGGGGGCGCGGCACCGGGGAGCTGTTTTTT
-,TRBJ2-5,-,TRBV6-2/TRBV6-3,CASSYPILRTLFPPQYF,TGTGCCAGCAGTTACCCTATCTTAAGGACATTGTTTCCCCCCCAGTACTTC
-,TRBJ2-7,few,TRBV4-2,CASSQESGLVTYEQYF,TGTGCCAGCAGCCAAGAGTCCGGACTGGTCACGTACGAGCAGTACTTC
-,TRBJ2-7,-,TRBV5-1,CASSLEITRSYEQYF,TGCGCCAGCAGCTTGGAAATCACAAGAAGCTACGAGCAGTACTTC
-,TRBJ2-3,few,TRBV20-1,CSARKIRGISTDTQYF,TGCAGTGCTAGAAAGATCCGGGGCATTAGCACAGATACGCAGTATTTT
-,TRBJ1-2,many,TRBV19,CASSSPGEDGYTF,TGTGCCAGTAGTAGCCCGGGGGAGGATGGCTACACCTTC
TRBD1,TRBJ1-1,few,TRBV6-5,CASSYPGTGGDTEAFF,TGTGCCAGCAGTTATCCCGGGACAGGGGGGGACACTGAAGCTTTCTTT